This TCR beta chain comes out of a study of cytomegalovirus exposure and HLA in healthy donors. Whole-study findings and limits: Likely technical artifact: a cluster of highly shared sequence variants.

The PCR used 60 Vbeta and 13 Jbeta primers. Assay: immunoSEQ multiplex PCR; the TCRdb copy retains only in-frame clones and omits some. The sample has around 40,000 clones; roughly 87% are singletons. There are 14 residues in the CDR3. CDR1 and CDR2 from the germline V gene are SGHRS and YFSETQ. V was clipped by 7 bases and J by 2 bases; unmatched bases: 6. Comment on this clone: Its target is unknown.

The sample taken for sequencing was PBMCs. The genes are TRBV5-1 and TRBJ2-7, with 10 positions matching TRBD1. The source is a woman aged 40 to 50 in good health and CMV-seropositive. CDR3 sequence: CASEGGTGAYEQYF. The CDR3, as DNA: TGCGCCAGCGAAGGGGGGACAGGGGCCTACGAGCAGTACTTC.